The 14 T cell receptor beta chains given below trace back to one sample, sequenced in a study of early T cells in non-severe SARS-CoV-2 infection. TCRdb ran MiXCR on the 5' RACE reads and lists one entry per CDR3 protein. The sample shows about 77,000 distinct CDR3 sequences, 15% to 20% of them seen only once. The sequencing sample was made of whole blood. The receptors derive from an adult who was a healthcare worker with PCR-confirmed SARS-CoV-2 infection or an uninfected control (not recorded which).

This chain joins TRBV21-1 and TRBJ1-4; the table's D call, TRBD1, has no DNA check behind it. TRBV21-1 is shown as a pseudogene. The CDR3 consists of 14 residues. CDR3 sequence: CASSSRGGGEKLFF. The CDR3 DNA reads as TGTGCCAGCAGCTCCCGGGGGGGAGGTGAAAAACTGTTTTTT.

This clonotype was counted a few times. The rearrangement links TRBV12-5 to TRBJ1-2; 8 nucleotides agree with TRBD1. J was trimmed by 6 bases and V by 0 bases; bases with no gene match: 3. The CDR3 is 14 residues long. Germline CDR1 is LGHNT and CDR2 is FRNRAP. CDR3 nucleotide sequence: TGTGCTAGTGGTTTGGTAGGGGACAGGAATGGCTACACCTTC. This encodes CASGLVGDRNGYTF.

This clonotype was counted a few times. The chain is built from TRBV7-2 and TRBJ2-3; TRBD1 matches at 10 bases. The CDR3 has 15 residues. Germline V gene data show CDR1 as SGHTA and CDR2 as FQGNSA. The V and J ends lost 6 bases and 7 bases, in that order; junction bases with no gene match: 10. Written as DNA, the CDR3 is TGTGCCAGCAGTCCCGGGACAGGGGTTGAGAATACGCAGTATTTT. Translated: CASSPGTGVENTQYF.

The gene calls are TRBV7-8 and TRBJ2-1, with D uncertain. The germline V gene has CDR1 SGHVS and CDR2 FQNEAQ. V gave up 4 bases and J gave up 4 bases, with 5 bases separating them. The length of the CDR3 is 12 residues. The CDR3 loop reads CASSYEYNEQFF. CDR3 sequence (DNA): TGTGCCAGCAGCTACGAGTACAATGAGCAGTTCTTC.

The table lists this clonotype with a few counts. V is TRBV5-1 and J is TRBJ2-3, with 9 bases fitting TRBD2. Germline V gene lookup returns CDR1 SGHRS and CDR2 YFSETQ. The CDR3 contains 14 residues. Trimming removed 2 bases from V and 14 bases from J; junction bases left unmatched: 12. CDR3 protein: CASSLGQPGLALYF. In DNA, the CDR3 is TGCGCCAGCAGCTTAGGTCAGCCGGGACTAGCATTGTATTTT.

The sample holds a few counts of this clonotype. The chain couples TRBV12-3 or TRBV12-4 to TRBJ1-5, with D possibly being TRBD1 (5 bases). The CDR3 has 14 residues. V was cut by 1 base and J by 6 bases, with 10 bases left in between. The CDR3 coding sequence is TGTGCCAGCAGTTTAGGGGGGAAGGCTCAGCCCCAGCATTTT. Translated, it gives CASSLGGKAQPQHF.

A few counts support this clonotype. The chain employs TRBV28 and TRBJ2-7; 9 nucleotides align to TRBD1. V was clipped by 6 bases and J by 4 bases; unmatched bases: 13. Per germline, CDR1 MDHEN and CDR2 SYDVKM. This CDR3 contains 16 residues. CDR3 sequence reads: CASSQPGGTGSYEQYF. Here the CDR3 DNA reads TGTGCCAGCAGCCAACCAGGGGGGACAGGGTCTTACGAGCAGTACTTC.

This clonotype appeared a few times. The chain combines TRBV7-8 with TRBJ1-2, with unresolved D. Looked up from germline, CDR1 is SGHVS and CDR2 is FQNEAQ. The germline V and J ends were trimmed by 4 bases and 8 bases, with 17 bases remaining between them. There are 14 residues in the CDR3. The CDR3 bases are TGTGCCAGCAGCTCGGGAATCTCTGAGGGAGGCTACACCTTC. Translation: CASSSGISEGGYTF.

This clonotype has only a few counts. The chain couples TRBV7-9 to TRBJ2-7, with 11 bases fitting TRBD1. The CDR3 is 17 amino acids. The junction had 11 bases not matched to a gene; V was cut back by 4 bases and J by 3 bases. Germline V gene lookup returns CDR1 SEHNR and CDR2 FQNEAQ (reference sequence). CDR3 nucleotides: TGTGCCAGCAGCTCTCCCGGACAGGGGGCGGTAGGCTACGAGCAGTACTTC. This translates into CASSSPGQGAVGYEQYF.

The rearrangement uses TRBV5-1 and TRBJ2-5; D is unclear. Trimming cost V 4 bases and J 2 bases, with 15 bases left between them. CDR3 length: 15 residues. Germline V CDR1 and CDR2: SGHRS, YFSETQ. This CDR3 reads CASSPARGLQETQYF. CDR3 bases: TGCGCCAGCAGCCCGGCTAGAGGCCTACAAGAGACCCAGTACTTC.

This clonotype has at least ten counts. This chain connects TRBV7-2 to TRBJ2-5; TRBD2 might be the D (5 bases). Germline V CDR1 and CDR2: SGHTA, FQGNSA. The V end was cut by 1 base, the J end by 2 bases, with 14 bases between. The CDR3 contains 16 residues. The CDR3 spells CASSLVARAGQETQYF. In nucleotides, the CDR3 is TGTGCCAGCAGCTTAGTAGCTAGGGCGGGTCAAGAGACCCAGTACTTC.

This clonotype occurred a few times. The rearrangement links TRBV12-3 or TRBV12-4 to TRBJ2-2; 7 nucleotides match TRBD2. The V segment lost 0 bases and the J segment 2 bases; nucleotides outside the gene matches: 9. This CDR3 region has 18 residues. In DNA, the CDR3 is TGTGCCAGCAGTTTAGCCCTTAGGGACTACCGAAACACCGGGGAGCTGTTTTTT. Encoded protein: CASSLALRDYRNTGELFF.

The chain is built from TRBV5-1 and TRBJ2-3; maybe TRBD2 (5 bases). CDR3 length equals 13 residues. Germline V gene data show CDR1 as SGHRS and CDR2 as YFSETQ. Between the trimmed V and J ends, which lost 7 bases and 1 base, there was a span of 10 bases. Here the CDR3 DNA reads TGCGCCAGCGGGAGTGGGGGCACAGATACGCAGTATTTT. Translating it yields CASGSGGTDTQYF.

This clonotype was detected only a few times. The J gene is TRBJ2-1, the V gene TRBV10-3, with TRBD2 matching 9 bases. CDR1 and CDR2 (germline): ENHRY, SYGVKD. CDR3 length equals 16 residues. J was trimmed by 2 bases and V by 4 bases; bases with no gene match: 6. The chain's CDR3 is CAISGLAGVPYNEQFF. DNA for the CDR3: TGTGCCATCAGTGGGTTAGCGGGAGTTCCCTACAATGAGCAGTTCTTC.